This TCR delta chain was retrieved from a study of gamma-delta T cells after stem cell transplantation. A few counts support this clone. TCRdb reanalyzed the RT-PCR reads using CATT. The profile shows 2,000 to 2,500 delta-chain clones, approximately 31% of them singletons. Sequencing was carried out using gamma-delta T cells. The source of this sequence is a human donor. It is not recorded whose cells these are; they may come from a transplant donor.

This CDR3 reads CACDALGDRNTDKLIF. In nucleotides, the CDR3 is TGTGCCTGTGACGCTCTGGGGGACCGTAACACCGATAAACTCATCTTT. V gene TRDV2 combines with J gene TRDJ1; TRDD3 agrees at 8 bases. Trimming at V came to 3 bases and at J to 0 bases, leaving 8 bases not matched to a gene. Germline CDR1 and CDR2: GEAIGNYY and EKD. The CDR3 consists of 16 residues.